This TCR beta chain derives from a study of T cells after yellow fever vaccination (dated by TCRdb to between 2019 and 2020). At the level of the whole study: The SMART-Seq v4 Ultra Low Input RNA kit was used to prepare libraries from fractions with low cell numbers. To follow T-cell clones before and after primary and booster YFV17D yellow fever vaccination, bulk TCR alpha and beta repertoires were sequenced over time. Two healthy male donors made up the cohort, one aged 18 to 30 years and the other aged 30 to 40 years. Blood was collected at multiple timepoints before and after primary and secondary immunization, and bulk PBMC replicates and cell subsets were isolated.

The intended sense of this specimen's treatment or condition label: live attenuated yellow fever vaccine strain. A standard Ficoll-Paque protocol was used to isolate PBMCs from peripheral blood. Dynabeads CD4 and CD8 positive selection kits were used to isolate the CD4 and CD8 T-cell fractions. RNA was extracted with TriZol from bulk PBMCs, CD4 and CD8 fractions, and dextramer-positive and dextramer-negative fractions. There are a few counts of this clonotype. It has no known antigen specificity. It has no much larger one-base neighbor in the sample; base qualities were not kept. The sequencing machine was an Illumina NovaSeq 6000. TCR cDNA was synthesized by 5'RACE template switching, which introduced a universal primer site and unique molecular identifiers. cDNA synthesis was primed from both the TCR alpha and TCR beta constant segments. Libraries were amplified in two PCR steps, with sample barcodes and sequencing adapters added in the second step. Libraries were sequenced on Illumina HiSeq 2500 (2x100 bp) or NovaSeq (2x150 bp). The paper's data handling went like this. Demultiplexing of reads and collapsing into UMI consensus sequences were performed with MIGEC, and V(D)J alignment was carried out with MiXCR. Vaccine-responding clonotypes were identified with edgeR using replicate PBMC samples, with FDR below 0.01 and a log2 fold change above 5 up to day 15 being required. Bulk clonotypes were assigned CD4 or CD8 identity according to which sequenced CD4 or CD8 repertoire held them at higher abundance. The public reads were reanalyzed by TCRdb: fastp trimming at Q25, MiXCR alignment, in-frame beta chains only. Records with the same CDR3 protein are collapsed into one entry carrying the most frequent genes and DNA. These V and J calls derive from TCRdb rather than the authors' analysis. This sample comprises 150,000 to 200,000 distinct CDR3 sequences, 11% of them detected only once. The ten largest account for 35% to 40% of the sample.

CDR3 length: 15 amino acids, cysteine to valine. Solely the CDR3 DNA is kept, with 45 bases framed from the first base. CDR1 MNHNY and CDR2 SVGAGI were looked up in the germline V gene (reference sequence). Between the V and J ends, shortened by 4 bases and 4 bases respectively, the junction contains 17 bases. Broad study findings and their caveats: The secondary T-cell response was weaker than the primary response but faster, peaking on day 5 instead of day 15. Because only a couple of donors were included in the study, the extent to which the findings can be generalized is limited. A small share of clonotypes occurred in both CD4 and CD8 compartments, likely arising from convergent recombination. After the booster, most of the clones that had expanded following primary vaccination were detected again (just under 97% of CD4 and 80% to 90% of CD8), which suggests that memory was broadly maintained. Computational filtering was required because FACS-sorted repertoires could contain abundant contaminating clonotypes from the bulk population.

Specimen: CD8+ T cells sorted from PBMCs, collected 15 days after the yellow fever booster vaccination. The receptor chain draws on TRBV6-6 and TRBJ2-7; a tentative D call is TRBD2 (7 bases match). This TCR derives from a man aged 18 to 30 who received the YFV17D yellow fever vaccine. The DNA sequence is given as TGTGCCAGCAGTTTTTGGGGGGGGGCAACTTACGAGCAGTACGTC. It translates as CASSFWGGATYEQYV.